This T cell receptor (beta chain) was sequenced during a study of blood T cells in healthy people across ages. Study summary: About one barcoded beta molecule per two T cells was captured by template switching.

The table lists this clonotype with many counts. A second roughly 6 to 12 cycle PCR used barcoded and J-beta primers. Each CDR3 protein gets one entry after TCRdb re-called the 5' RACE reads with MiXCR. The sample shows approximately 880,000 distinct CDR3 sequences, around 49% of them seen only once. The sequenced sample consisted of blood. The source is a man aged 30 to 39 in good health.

CDR3 residues: CASSLTGPNSPLHF. As DNA, the CDR3 is TGTGCCAGCAGCTTAACGGGACCGAATTCACCCCTCCACTTT. This chain uses TRBV7-2 with TRBJ1-6; D perhaps matches TRBD1 (5 bases). The CDR3 is 14 amino acids. V gave up 2 bases and J gave up 7 bases, with 9 bases separating them. Germline CDR1 and CDR2: SGHTA and FQGNSA. Full variable domain (outside the CDR3, taken from reference TRBV7-2 and TRBJ1-6): GAGVSQSPSNKVTEKGKDVELRCDPISGHTALYWYRQSLGQGLEFLIYFQGNSAPDKSGLPSDRFSAERTGGSVSTLTIQRTQQEDSAVYLCASSLTGPNSPLHFGNGTRLTVT.